This TCR beta chain came from a study of blood T cells in healthy people across ages. The CDR3 sequence is 15 residues long. CDR1 is LGHDT, CDR2 YNNKEL, per germline (reference sequence). Alongside a J-beta primer mix, a sample-barcoded 5' primer served in a second PCR lasting roughly 7 to 11 cycles. TCRdb redid the calling of the 5' RACE reads with MiXCR, one entry per CDR3 protein. The sample lists 550,000 to 750,000 distinct CDR3 sequences, roughly 21% seen once, with more than 3% in the top ten. In the case of this clonotype: The junction departs from the called germline gene at one end, perhaps through a read error.

This TCR was recovered from a man between 65 and 85 years old in good health. The gene calls are TRBV3-1 and TRBJ2-2; TRBD1 agrees at 8 bases. Sequenced: blood. CDR3 sequence: CASSHAGQGPGEPFF. CDR3 bases: TGTGCCAGCAGCCATGCCGGACAGGGTCCCGGGGAGCCGTTTTTT.